The rows below give T cell receptor beta chains drawn from one sample of a study of CD8 T cells in ankylosing spondylitis. MiXCR, applied by TCRdb to the 5' RACE reads, yields one record per CDR3 protein. Of roughly 280,000 distinct CDR3 sequences listed, roughly 20% were seen once; the top ten hold roughly 7.3%. Sequences were obtained from blood, either unsorted or a sorted T cell fraction (not recorded which). Source of these receptors: a male donor with ankylosing spondylitis or in good health (not recorded which). The CDR3 runs from the conserved cysteine through the conserved F or W. The D gene is left open where the match is weak. The size of a clone is reported for some rows only, either as once, few or many, or as a class for expanded clones.

J: TRBJ2-5
D: TRBD2
V: TRBV24-1
size: few
DNA: TGTGCCACCAGTGACCTTAGCGGGGGGGCAAACCAAGAGACCCAGTACTTC
CDR3: CATSDLSGGANQETQYF

J: TRBJ2-5
D: -
V: TRBV7-8
size: -
DNA: TGTGCCAGCAGCCCCGGAAAGGGAGACTACGAGACCCAGTACTTC
CDR3: CASSPGKGDYETQYF

J: TRBJ1-1
D: -
V: TRBV20-1
size: -
DNA: TGCAGAGCTCTCGTGGCGGACCTTAAGAACACTGAAGCTTTCTTT
CDR3: CRALVADLKNTEAFF

J: TRBJ2-2
D: -
V: TRBV7-3
size: -
DNA: TGTGCCAGCAGCTTAACGTCCTCTGGCACCGGGGAGCTGTTTTTT
CDR3: CASSLTSSGTGELFF

J: TRBJ1-2
D: -
V: TRBV12-3/TRBV12-4
size: few
DNA: TGTGCCAGCAGTTTAGCGGTACTCCGGTCGGGCTACACCTTC
CDR3: CASSLAVLRSGYTF

J: TRBJ1-5
D: -
V: TRBV29-1
size: -
DNA: TGCAGCGTTGAAGTGGAAGTTAATCAGCCCCAGCATTTT
CDR3: CSVEVEVNQPQHF

J: TRBJ2-3
D: -
V: TRBV15
size: -
DNA: TGTGCCACCAGCCGCAACACAGATACGCAGTATTTT
CDR3: CATSRNTDTQYF

J: TRBJ2-3
D: -
V: TRBV10-3
size: few
DNA: TGTGCCATCAGCGGGCCTTCACGCACAGATACGCAGTATTTT
CDR3: CAISGPSRTDTQYF

J: TRBJ1-2
D: -
V: TRBV9
size: many
DNA: TGTGCCAGCAGCGGGGGTGGCTACACCTTC
CDR3: CASSGGGYTF

J: TRBJ1-3
D: -
V: TRBV18
size: few
DNA: TGTGCCAGCTCACCCGACGCTGGCTCGAGGAACACCATATATTTT
CDR3: CASSPDAGSRNTIYF

J: TRBJ2-3
D: TRBD2
V: TRBV29-1
size: -
DNA: TGCAGCATTACCGGGACTAGCGGGGGCACAGATACGCAGTATTTT
CDR3: CSITGTSGGTDTQYF

J: TRBJ1-1
D: -
V: TRBV5-1
size: -
DNA: TGCGCCAGCAGGAGACGAGTGGGCGGGGACACTGAAGCTTTCTTT
CDR3: CASRRRVGGDTEAFF

J: TRBJ2-3
D: TRBD2
V: TRBV5-1
size: many
DNA: TGCGTCTCGGGGGAGCGGGAGGAGAATACGCAGTATTTT
CDR3: CVSGEREENTQYF

J: TRBJ2-1
D: TRBD1
V: TRBV20-1
size: -
DNA: TGCAGTGCTAGAGACCCCTGGACAGGGCCCCATGAGCAGTTCTTC
CDR3: CSARDPWTGPHEQFF

J: TRBJ2-1
D: -
V: TRBV30
size: few
DNA: TGTGCCTGGAGTGTACATCAGTACAATGAGCAGTTCTTC
CDR3: CAWSVHQYNEQFF

J: TRBJ2-3
D: TRBD2
V: TRBV7-9
size: many
DNA: TGTGCCAGCAGCCCGGGACTAGCGGGAGGTGGAGATACGCAGTATTTT
CDR3: CASSPGLAGGGDTQYF

J: TRBJ2-1
D: -
V: TRBV5-1
size: few
DNA: TGCGCCAGCAGCTTGGAGGAGGGAACCCACAATGAGCAGTTCTTC
CDR3: CASSLEEGTHNEQFF

J: TRBJ1-1
D: -
V: TRBV12-3/TRBV12-4
size: few
DNA: TGTGCCAGCACAATACATAGGCGGGACACTGAAGCTTTCTTT
CDR3: CASTIHRRDTEAFF

J: TRBJ2-2
D: TRBD2
V: TRBV10-3
size: few
DNA: TGTGCCATCAGTGCCCTTAGCGGGGCCGGGGAGCTGTTTTTT
CDR3: CAISALSGAGELFF

J: TRBJ2-1
D: -
V: TRBV29-1
size: few
DNA: TGCAGCGTTGGTTCCGGACCAAGCTCCTACAATGAGCAGTTCTTC
CDR3: CSVGSGPSSYNEQFF

J: TRBJ2-1
D: TRBD2
V: TRBV9
size: few
DNA: TGTGCCAGCAGCGACCGACTAGCCGGCATGGAAGAGCAGTTCTTC
CDR3: CASSDRLAGMEEQFF

J: TRBJ2-6
D: TRBD1
V: TRBV7-3
size: -
DNA: TGTGCCAGCAGCAGAGGACAGGGCCAATCTGGGGCCAACGTCCTGACTTTC
CDR3: CASSRGQGQSGANVLTF

J: TRBJ2-3
D: -
V: TRBV2
size: -
DNA: TGTGCCAGCAGTACCAGCGGCAGTGGAGCAGATACGCAGTATTTT
CDR3: CASSTSGSGADTQYF

J: TRBJ2-3
D: -
V: TRBV20-1
size: many
DNA: TGCAGTGCTAGTAGCCGTAGGCTCCCCCGTTTGACTGATACGCAGTATTTT
CDR3: CSASSRRLPRLTDTQYF

J: TRBJ2-1
D: -
V: TRBV27
size: few
DNA: TGTGCCAGCAGTAAGCGAAGGGGGGAAAACAATGAGCAGTTCTTC
CDR3: CASSKRRGENNEQFF

J: TRBJ1-6
D: -
V: TRBV12-3/TRBV12-4
size: few
DNA: TGTGCCAGCAGTTTATCAGCCTCACCCCTCCACTTT
CDR3: CASSLSASPLHF

J: TRBJ2-1
D: -
V: TRBV12-3/TRBV12-4
size: once
DNA: TGTGCCAGCAGTTTAGTGGAGGGTAGGGGCAATGAGCAGTTCTTC
CDR3: CASSLVEGRGNEQFF

J: TRBJ1-1
D: -
V: TRBV7-2
size: few
DNA: TGTGCCAGCAGCCGTGGGACATCTGAAGCTTTCTTT
CDR3: CASSRGTSEAFF

J: TRBJ1-6
D: TRBD1
V: TRBV6-1
size: few
DNA: TGTGCCAGCACCGGGACAGGGAATTCACCCCTCCACTTT
CDR3: CASTGTGNSPLHF

J: TRBJ1-1
D: -
V: TRBV5-1
size: few
DNA: TGCGCCAGCAGCTTGGGTTCAGGGAGGTTAACTGAAGCTTTCTTT
CDR3: CASSLGSGRLTEAFF

J: TRBJ1-2
D: -
V: TRBV2
size: many
DNA: TGTGCCAGCAGCGCACAGGCCAACTATGGCTACACCTTC
CDR3: CASSAQANYGYTF

J: TRBJ1-2
D: TRBD1
V: TRBV12-3/TRBV12-4
size: few
DNA: TGTGCCAGCACCCCCCCCGGGACAGGGCCCGGCTACACCTTC
CDR3: CASTPPGTGPGYTF

J: TRBJ2-2
D: TRBD2
V: TRBV20-1
size: -
DNA: TGCAGTGCTAGAGACTTAGGACTAGCGGCGGGGCCTTTAACCGGGGAGCTGTTTTTT
CDR3: CSARDLGLAAGPLTGELFF

J: TRBJ2-3
D: TRBD1
V: TRBV12-3/TRBV12-4
size: -
DNA: TGTGCCAGCAGTGTACAGGGGGCCGACACAGATACGCAGTATTTT
CDR3: CASSVQGADTDTQYF

J: TRBJ1-1
D: -
V: TRBV2
size: -
DNA: TGTGCCAGCAAAGAAGGGGCGCTGAACACTGAAACTTTCTTT
CDR3: CASKEGALNTETFF

J: TRBJ1-2
D: -
V: TRBV27
size: -
DNA: TGTGCCAGCAGTCCATCCGGGGGCCACTATGGCTACACCTTC
CDR3: CASSPSGGHYGYTF

J: TRBJ2-1
D: -
V: TRBV6-2/TRBV6-3
size: few
DNA: TGTGCCAGCGCCCGGGACTATGAGCAGTTCTTC
CDR3: CASARDYEQFF

J: TRBJ1-1
D: -
V: TRBV14
size: -
DNA: TGTGCCAGCAGCCAAGATGGGGTCGGGAACACTGAAGCTTTCTTT
CDR3: CASSQDGVGNTEAFF

J: TRBJ2-3
D: TRBD1
V: TRBV5-1
size: -
DNA: TGCGCCAGCAGCTTGGCAGCACAGGGGACAAATACGCAGTATTTT
CDR3: CASSLAAQGTNTQYF

J: TRBJ1-1
D: TRBD1
V: TRBV6-5
size: few
DNA: TGTGCCAGCAGTTCACAGGGGAAGAACACTGAAGCTTTCTTT
CDR3: CASSSQGKNTEAFF

J: TRBJ1-4
D: -
V: TRBV29-1
size: -
DNA: TGCAGCGTTGAAAACCGGGGAAAACTGTTTTTT
CDR3: CSVENRGKLFF

J: TRBJ2-5
D: -
V: TRBV4-2
size: few
DNA: TGTGCCAGCAGCCAAGACCCCGTCGGGGAGACCCAGTACTTC
CDR3: CASSQDPVGETQYF

J: TRBJ1-5
D: TRBD1
V: TRBV20-1
size: many
DNA: TGCAGTGCTAAGCAGGGGGCCGATCAGCCCCAGCATTTT
CDR3: CSAKQGADQPQHF

J: TRBJ1-5
D: -
V: TRBV6-1
size: -
DNA: TGTGCCAGCCTGGGGAACAATCAGCCCCAGCATTTT
CDR3: CASLGNNQPQHF

J: TRBJ2-1
D: TRBD2
V: TRBV28
size: many
DNA: TGTGCCAGCAGGGGTTTGACTAGCGGGAGTGTGTACAATGAGCAGTTCTTC
CDR3: CASRGLTSGSVYNEQFF

J: TRBJ2-5
D: -
V: TRBV24-1
size: -
DNA: TGTGCCACCAGTGAGGCGGAGACCCAGTACTTC
CDR3: CATSEAETQYF

J: TRBJ2-2
D: TRBD2
V: TRBV7-3
size: few
DNA: TGTGCCAGCAGCCGTAGCGGGAGTGGCGGGGAGCTGTTTTTT
CDR3: CASSRSGSGGELFF

J: TRBJ1-1
D: -
V: TRBV10-1
size: few
DNA: TGCGCCAGCAGTGAGACACGGGTTGGGACTGAAGCTTTCTTT
CDR3: CASSETRVGTEAFF

J: TRBJ2-3
D: TRBD1
V: TRBV27
size: many
DNA: TGTGCCAGTCGGACAGGGACTAGCACAGATACGCAGTATTTT
CDR3: CASRTGTSTDTQYF

J: TRBJ2-3
D: -
V: TRBV2
size: -
DNA: TGTGCCAGCAGTGAAAGGGTAGCAGATACGCAGTATTTT
CDR3: CASSERVADTQYF

J: TRBJ2-2
D: -
V: TRBV6-1
size: -
DNA: TGTGCCAGCAGTGAAATGGGGGACACCGGGGAGCTGTTTTTT
CDR3: CASSEMGDTGELFF

J: TRBJ1-2
D: -
V: TRBV5-1
size: -
DNA: TGCGCCAGCAGCTCCGGGACACAATATGGCTACACCTTC
CDR3: CASSSGTQYGYTF

J: TRBJ2-1
D: -
V: TRBV7-9
size: once
DNA: TGTGCCAGCAGCAGGGCAGGCTCCTACACTGAGCAGTTCTTC
CDR3: CASSRAGSYTEQFF

J: TRBJ2-1
D: -
V: TRBV2
size: many
DNA: TGTGCCAGCAGTGAAGATTTGGGTTCTAAGGGTGAGCAGTTCTTC
CDR3: CASSEDLGSKGEQFF

J: TRBJ1-1
D: -
V: TRBV6-5
size: -
DNA: TGTGCCAGCAGTTACTTCCCCGGGGCGGGGAACACTGAAGCCTTCTTT
CDR3: CASSYFPGAGNTEAFF

J: TRBJ1-1
D: -
V: TRBV5-1
size: few
DNA: TGCGCCAGCAGCGAGGACGGTAGTGAAGCTTTCTTT
CDR3: CASSEDGSEAFF

J: TRBJ2-2
D: TRBD2
V: TRBV20-1
size: -
DNA: TGCAGTGCTAGAGATACGGTAGCGGGAGCCGGGGAGCTGTTTTTT
CDR3: CSARDTVAGAGELFF

J: TRBJ2-2
D: TRBD2
V: TRBV10-3
size: many
DNA: TGTGCCATCAGTGAGTCGACTAGCGGGACCGGGGAGCTGTTTTTT
CDR3: CAISESTSGTGELFF

J: TRBJ2-2
D: -
V: TRBV25-1
size: -
DNA: TGTGCCAGCAGTGTCCCCCCGGCCGGGGAGCTGTTTTTT
CDR3: CASSVPPAGELFF